This T cell receptor (beta chain) comes out of a study of blood T cell repertoires in COVID-19. About the research overall: T cells, B-cell-depleted T cells, or PBMCs provided the cDNA or gDNA that served as material.

How the authors handled the data: Researchers report that nucleated cell counts were estimated from reference gene primer amplification. TCRdb keeps only in-frame clones here, not all; method: immunoSEQ multiplex PCR. For V, J and clone size, that table is used; D and trimming come from the DNA. The table includes hundreds of thousands of clones, approximately 90% detected once. The CDR3 is 13 amino acids. CDR1 and CDR2 (germline): MRHNA, SNTAGT. V lost 3 bases and J lost 6, with 8 bases in between. At least ten counts were recorded for this clone. The sequenced sample was peripheral blood. The chain employs TRBV6-4 and TRBJ2-2, with D unclear. The source of this sequence is a young man with active or convalescent COVID-19. This CDR3 is CASSEIESGELFF. The CDR3 DNA sequence: TGTGCCAGCAGTGAAATCGAGTCCGGGGAGCTGTTTTTT.